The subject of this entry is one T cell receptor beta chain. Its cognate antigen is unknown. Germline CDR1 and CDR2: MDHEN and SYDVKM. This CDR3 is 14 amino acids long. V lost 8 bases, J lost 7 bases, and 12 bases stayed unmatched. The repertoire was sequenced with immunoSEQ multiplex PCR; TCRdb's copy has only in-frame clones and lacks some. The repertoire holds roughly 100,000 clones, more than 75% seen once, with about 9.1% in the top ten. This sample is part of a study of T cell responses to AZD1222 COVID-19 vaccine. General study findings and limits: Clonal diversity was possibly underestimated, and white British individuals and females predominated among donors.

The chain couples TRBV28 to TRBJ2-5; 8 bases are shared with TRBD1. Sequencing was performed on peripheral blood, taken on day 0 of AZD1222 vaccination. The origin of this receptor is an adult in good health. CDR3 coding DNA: TGTGCCAGCTCCGGACAGGGTAAAAGGGGGACCCAGTACTTC. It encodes CASSGQGKRGTQYF.